These T cell receptor beta chains were read from a single sample in a study of OX40 agonist ivuxolimab in advanced cancers. Sequencing used immunoSEQ multiplex PCR; TCRdb keeps in-frame clones, though not all of them. The sample lists around 51,000 clones, around 82% seen once, with less than 4% in the top ten. Sequenced here: CD4+ or CD8+ T cells sorted from blood, sampled in a trial of the OX40 agonist ivuxolimab. These receptor sequences come from an adult with an advanced solid tumor such as melanoma, head and neck, liver or kidney cancer. Each CDR3 is given with its conserved first and last residue. Fields, in order: D gene, V gene, clone size, J gene, CDR3 length, CDR3 DNA, CDR3 protein. D genes are given only for firm matches. The size field is filled for only some rows; it gives once, few, many or a size class.

NA,TRBV5-6,NA,TRBJ1-2,14,TGTGCCAGCAGCGATGGGGCGTTGAGCTATGGCTACACCTTC,CASSDGALSYGYTF
NA,TRBV7-8,NA,TRBJ1-5,15,TGTGCCAGCAGCTTAGATAGCCAGGGCGCTCAGCCCCAGCATTTT,CASSLDSQGAQPQHF
TRBD2,TRBV19,NA,TRBJ2-5,19,TGTGCCAGTAGTATCTTCGGGACTAGCGGGGGCTCGTACCAAGAGACCCAGTACTTC,CASSIFGTSGGSYQETQYF
NA,TRBV11-2,NA,TRBJ1-1,15,TGTGCCAGCAGCAATAACCGGGTGGGGAACACTGAAGCTTTCTTT,CASSNNRVGNTEAFF
NA,TRBV29-1,NA,TRBJ1-1,14,TGCAGCGTTGAAAGGGTCGTCCGGGGAACTGAAGCTTTCTTT,CSVERVVRGTEAFF
TRBD2,TRBV7-8,NA,TRBJ2-3,16,TGTGCCAGCAGCTTAGCCCTAGCGGGGGGCACAGATACGCAGTATTTT,CASSLALAGGTDTQYF
NA,TRBV6-6,NA,TRBJ1-6,14,TGTGCCAGCAGTAGCACAGGACAGAATTCACCCCTCCACTTT,CASSSTGQNSPLHF
TRBD1,TRBV5-1,NA,TRBJ2-7,15,TGCGCCAGCAGCAAAGATCCCGGGACAGGCAGTGAGCAGTACTTC,CASSKDPGTGSEQYF
TRBD1,TRBV5-6,NA,TRBJ1-5,14,TGTGCCAGCAGCCCGGGACAGTTCAATCAGCCCCAGCATTTT,CASSPGQFNQPQHF
NA,TRBV5-6,NA,TRBJ2-7,14,TGTGCCAGCAGTTGGGGTCAGATCTCCTACGAGCAGTACTTC,CASSWGQISYEQYF
NA,TRBV7-2,NA,TRBJ1-3,15,TGTGCCAGCAGCCTAGGGGGGGGCGCGGGAAACACCATATATTTT,CASSLGGGAGNTIYF
TRBD1,TRBV19,NA,TRBJ1-1,16,TGTGCCAGTAGTATTATTTCAGGGACAGGGGTAACTGAAGCTTTCTTT,CASSIISGTGVTEAFF
NA,TRBV5-1,NA,TRBJ2-3,16,TGCGCCAGCAGCTTGGGGGCCCTACAGAATACAGATACGCAGTATTTT,CASSLGALQNTDTQYF
TRBD1,TRBV19,NA,TRBJ2-5,14,TGTGCCAGTAGTACACAGGGGGCGGGGGAGACCCAGTACTTC,CASSTQGAGETQYF
TRBD1,TRBV11-2,NA,TRBJ2-5,18,TGTGCCAGCAGCTTAGAGGGTCGAGGGACAGGGATGTTCGAGACCCAGTACTTC,CASSLEGRGTGMFETQYF
NA,TRBV6-5,NA,TRBJ2-7,13,TGTGCCAGCAGACCCCCAGGGACCTACGAGCAGTACTTC,CASRPPGTYEQYF
TRBD1,TRBV5-4,NA,TRBJ1-1,16,TGTGCCAGCAGCTTGACCCGGCCAGGGGGGAACACTGAAGCTTTCTTT,CASSLTRPGGNTEAFF
TRBD1,TRBV9,once,TRBJ1-1,18,TGTGCCAGCAGCGTAGGTGTGGGGACAGGGGGCATGAACACTGAAGCTTTCTTT,CASSVGVGTGGMNTEAFF
TRBD2,TRBV7-3,NA,TRBJ2-3,12,TGTGCCAGCGGACTAGCGGGGGATACGCAGTATTTT,CASGLAGDTQYF
NA,TRBV2,few,TRBJ2-1,15,TGTGCCAGCAGTGAACGGGACTTAACTACAAATGAGCAGTTCTTC,CASSERDLTTNEQFF
TRBD1,TRBV5-3,NA,TRBJ1-3,18,TGTGCCAGAAGCATTCGGAAGCGGACAGGGAGCTCTGGAAACACCATATATTTT,CARSIRKRTGSSGNTIYF
TRBD1,TRBV2,NA,TRBJ2-5,16,TGTGCCAGCAACGGCCCGGGACAGGGTATCCAAGAGACCCAGTACTTC,CASNGPGQGIQETQYF
NA,TRBV29-1,NA,TRBJ1-5,14,TGCAGCGTCGCTAGGGACGCGGGAGATCAGCCCCAGCATTTT,CSVARDAGDQPQHF
NA,TRBV13,NA,TRBJ2-1,17,TGTGCCAGCACCTCAACGGACGGACGATACCCCAACAATGAGCAGTTCTTC,CASTSTDGRYPNNEQFF
NA,TRBV19,few,TRBJ1-1,14,TGTGCCAGTATAGGAACGTGGGAGAACACTGAAGCTTTCTTT,CASIGTWENTEAFF
NA,TRBV19,NA,TRBJ1-4,14,TGTGCCAGTAGCATTGCCTGGTTGGGTGAAAAACTGTTTTTT,CASSIAWLGEKLFF
TRBD2,TRBV19,NA,TRBJ2-3,14,TGTGCCAGTCATAATAGCGGGGGCACAGATACGCAGTATTTT,CASHNSGGTDTQYF
TRBD1,TRBV7-9,once,TRBJ2-7,14,TGTGCCAGCAGCTTTATGGGACAGGGAAACGAGCAGTACTTC,CASSFMGQGNEQYF
NA,TRBV6-4,NA,TRBJ2-2,15,TGTGCCAGCAGTGCCCTGGCAGCCTCCACCGGGGAGCTGTTTTTT,CASSALAASTGELFF
NA,TRBV27,NA,TRBJ1-5,15,TGTGCCAGCAGTTCCTACAGGGATGGCAATCAGCCCCAGCATTTT,CASSSYRDGNQPQHF
TRBD1,TRBV5-4,NA,TRBJ2-2,13,TGTGCCAGCACACCAGGGGGCCTGGGGGAGCTGTTTTTT,CASTPGGLGELFF
TRBD1,TRBV5-1,NA,TRBJ1-5,14,TGCGCCAGCAACAATCGGACAGGGAATCAGCCCCAGCATTTT,CASNNRTGNQPQHF
NA,TRBV6-5,once,TRBJ2-7,14,TGTGCCAGCGCAAAACAGGCCCTCGGGAACGAGCAGTACTTC,CASAKQALGNEQYF
NA,TRBV2,NA,TRBJ2-5,11,TGTGCCAGCAGTCCGGGGGAGACCCAGTACTTC,CASSPGETQYF
NA,TRBV5-1,NA,TRBJ2-3,14,TGCGCCAGCAGCTTGAAAGGGGTGGGAGATACGCAGTATTTT,CASSLKGVGDTQYF
NA,TRBV5-1,NA,TRBJ1-5,14,TGCGCCAGCAGCTTGGATTCGGGGAATCAGCCCCAGCATTTT,CASSLDSGNQPQHF
TRBD1,TRBV27,NA,TRBJ1-2,15,TGTGCCAGCAGTGAAAACAGGGGGCGTAACTATGGCTACACCTTC,CASSENRGRNYGYTF
NA,TRBV11-3,NA,TRBJ2-7,13,TGTGCCAGCAGCTCGTACCGGGGGTACGAGCAGTACTTC,CASSSYRGYEQYF